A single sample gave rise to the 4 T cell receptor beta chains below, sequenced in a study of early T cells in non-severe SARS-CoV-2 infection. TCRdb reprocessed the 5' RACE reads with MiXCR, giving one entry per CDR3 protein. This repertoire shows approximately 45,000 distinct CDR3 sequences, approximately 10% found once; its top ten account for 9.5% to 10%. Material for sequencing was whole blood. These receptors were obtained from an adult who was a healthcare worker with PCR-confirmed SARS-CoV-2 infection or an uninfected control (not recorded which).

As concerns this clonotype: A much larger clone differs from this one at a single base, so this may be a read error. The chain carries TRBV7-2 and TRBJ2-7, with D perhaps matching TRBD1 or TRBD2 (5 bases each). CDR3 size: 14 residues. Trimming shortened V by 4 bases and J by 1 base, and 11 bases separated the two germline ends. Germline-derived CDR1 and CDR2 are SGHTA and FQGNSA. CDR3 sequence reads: CASSSRGASYEQYF. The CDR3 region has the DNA TGTGCCAGCAGCTCCCGAGGGGCTTCCTACGAGCAGTACTTC.

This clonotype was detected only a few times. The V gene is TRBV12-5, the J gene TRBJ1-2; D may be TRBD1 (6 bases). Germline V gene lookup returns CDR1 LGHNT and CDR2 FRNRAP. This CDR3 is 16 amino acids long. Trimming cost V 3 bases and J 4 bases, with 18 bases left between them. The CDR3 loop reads CASGFRTDQPPYGYTF. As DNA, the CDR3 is TGTGCTAGTGGTTTTCGGACAGACCAACCCCCCTATGGCTACACCTTC.

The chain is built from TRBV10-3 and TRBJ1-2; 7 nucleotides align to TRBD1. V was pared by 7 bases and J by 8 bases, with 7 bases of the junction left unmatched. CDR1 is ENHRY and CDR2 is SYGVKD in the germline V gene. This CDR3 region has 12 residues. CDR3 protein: CAITTTGNGYTF. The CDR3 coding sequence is TGTGCCATCACTACGACAGGGAACGGCTACACCTTC.

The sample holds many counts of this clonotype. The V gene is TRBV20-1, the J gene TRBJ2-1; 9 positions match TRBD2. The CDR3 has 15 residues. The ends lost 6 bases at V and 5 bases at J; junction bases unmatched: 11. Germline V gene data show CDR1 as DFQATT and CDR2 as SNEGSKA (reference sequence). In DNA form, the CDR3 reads TGCAGTGCCCTAATGACCCTAGCGGGGAACAATGAGCAGTTCTTC. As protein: CSALMTLAGNNEQFF.